This paragraph covers one T cell receptor beta chain sequence. Antigen unknown. Sequencing used immunoSEQ multiplex PCR; TCRdb keeps in-frame clones, though not all of them. The sample has over a million clones; around three quarters are singletons. Naive CD4+ cells were CD45RA-selected; the remaining cells were memory. This sample is drawn from a study of shared clonotypes between healthy human individuals. Study-wide background: The cohort had two women and three men, ages 18 to 49. Findings and caveats of the study: An anticipated effect of sequencing depth on clonotype sharing among donors was recognized.

Germline V gene data show CDR1 as SNHLY and CDR2 as FYNNEI. Trimming took 3 bases from V and 7 from J; bases not matched to a gene: 7. This CDR3 comprises 14 residues. The gene calls are TRBV2 and TRBJ1-1; 8 positions match TRBD1. The TCR sequence derives from a man between 18 and 35 years old in good health. Some clones in this sample may be carry-over from other donors' samples. Sequencing input: memory CD4+ T cells from PBMCs. The sample's subset: CD45RA-negative fraction. The DNA for the CDR3 is TGTGCCAGCAGTGAGGGGACAGGCTGGATTGAAGCTTTCTTT. The encoded protein is CASSEGTGWIEAFF.